One sample yielded the 24 T cell receptor beta chains listed below, sequenced in a study of cytomegalovirus exposure and HLA in healthy donors. Use of 60 Vbeta and 13 Jbeta primers characterized the PCR. Clones were sequenced by immunoSEQ multiplex PCR, and TCRdb holds only the in-frame ones, with some missing. The table lists roughly 100,000 clones, less than 85% of them singletons. Sequencing was done on a sample of PBMCs. These receptor sequences come from a man aged 40-49 years in good health and CMV-seropositive.

The rearrangement uses TRBV5-5 and TRBJ2-7; no reliable D call. Trimming pared 5 bases from V and 4 bases from J, leaving 10 bases between. This CDR3 is built from 12 residues. Germline lookup yields CDR1 SGHKS and CDR2 YYEKEE (reference sequence). The CDR3 nucleotides read TGTGCCAGCAGTAACACAGCTTACGAGCAGTACTTC. Translated: CASSNTAYEQYF.

The chain joins TRBV27 to TRBJ2-1, with 10 bases lining up with TRBD2. CDR1 and CDR2 (germline): MNHEY, SMNVEV (reference sequence). The CDR3 contains 14 residues. The junction had 1 base not matched to a gene; V was cut back by 8 bases and J by 0 bases. CDR3 in DNA: TGTGCCAGCTCTAGCGGGAGCTCCTACAATGAGCAGTTCTTC. Encoded protein: CASSSGSSYNEQFF.

This chain joins TRBV5-6 and TRBJ1-1; D is perhaps TRBD1 (5 bases). This CDR3 has 14 residues. V was shortened by 1 base and J by 4 bases, with 11 bases between the two germline ends. The germline V gene has CDR1 SGHDT and CDR2 YYEEEE. CDR3 in amino acids: CASSLIGGITEAFF. The CDR3 bases are TGTGCCAGCAGCTTGATTGGGGGGATCACTGAAGCTTTCTTT.

V is TRBV7-3 and J is TRBJ2-5; TRBD2 matches 12 bases. The ends lost 4 bases at V and 5 bases at J; junction bases unmatched: 5. The germline gives CDR1 SGHTA, CDR2 FQGTGA. The CDR3 is made up of 15 amino acids. Written as DNA, the CDR3 is TGTGCCAGCAGCTCCGGACTAGCGGGGAGGGAGACCCAGTACTTC. Translated, it gives CASSSGLAGRETQYF.

The gene calls are TRBV5-1 and TRBJ2-7; no clear D. This CDR3 contains 15 residues. The germline V gene encodes CDR1 SGHRS and CDR2 YFSETQ. V lost 4 bases and J lost 2, with 16 bases in between. This CDR3 is CASSPHLGLPYEQYF. CDR3 DNA sequence: TGCGCCAGCAGCCCCCACCTTGGGCTCCCCTACGAGCAGTACTTC.

The rearrangement uses TRBV6-5 and TRBJ1-1; D not certain. V was shortened by 0 bases and J by 0 bases, with 8 bases between the two germline ends. Germline V CDR1 and CDR2: MNHEY, SVGAGI. CDR3 length equals 15 residues. In DNA, the CDR3 is TGTGCCAGCAGTTACTCCTCAGTAATGAACACTGAAGCTTTCTTT. It is translated as CASSYSSVMNTEAFF.

This clone is a singleton in its sample. The chain uses TRBV5-4 and TRBJ2-5; D is uncertain. V lost 4 bases to trimming and J lost 5 bases, with 9 bases between them. From germline, CDR1 is SGHNT and CDR2 YYREEE (reference sequence). This CDR3 comprises 12 residues. CDR3 nucleotide sequence: TGTGCCAGCAGCCGTGTATCTGAGACCCAGTACTTC. Its protein product is CASSRVSETQYF.

V is TRBV6-5 and J is TRBJ2-5; tentatively, D is TRBD1 (5 bases). The CDR3 covers 15 residues. Deletions cut 2 bases from V and 2 bases from J, with 12 bases between. Germline CDR1 is MNHEY and CDR2 is SVGAGI. CDR3 in DNA: TGTGCCAGCAGTTACGGGGCCACGGATCAAGAGACCCAGTACTTC. Its translation is CASSYGATDQETQYF.

This clone was counted only a few times. The chain recombines TRBV7-2 with TRBJ1-6, with D perhaps TRBD1 (6 bases). CDR1 is SGHTA and CDR2 is FQGNSA in the germline V gene. This CDR3 spans 16 amino acids. Deletions cut 5 bases from V and 5 bases from J, with 16 bases between. The CDR3 region has the DNA TGTGCCAGCAGCCAGCACGGGGGGCGCAATAATTCACCCCTCCACTTT. The encoded protein is CASSQHGGRNNSPLHF.

The CDR3 nucleotides are TGTGCCAGCAGTTTGCCCTTGCGGGGGGATAGCACAGATACGCAGTATTTT. Protein product: CASSLPLRGDSTDTQYF. The V gene is TRBV28, the J gene TRBJ2-3; 8 nucleotides align to TRBD2. With V trimmed by 3 bases and J by 0 bases, 8 bases remained unmatched. The CDR3 sequence is 17 residues long. Germline V gives CDR1 MDHEN, CDR2 SYDVKM. The full variable domain, completed using reference TRBV28 and TRBJ2-3, is DVKVTQSSRYLVKRTGEKVFLECVQDMDHENMFWYRQDPGLGLRLIYFSYDVKMKEKGDIPEGYSVSREKKERFSLILESASTNQTSMYLCASSLPLRGDSTDTQYFGPGTRLTVL.

The rearrangement links TRBV7-9 to TRBJ1-1, with a possible D match to TRBD1 (5 bases). The V end was cut by 5 bases, the J end by 8 bases, with 18 bases between. The CDR3 covers 14 residues. CDR1 and CDR2 from the germline V gene are SEHNR and FQNEAQ (reference sequence). This CDR3 is CASSLGGDLIEAFF. The CDR3 DNA reads TGTGCCAGCAGCCTGGGGGGGGACCTGATCGAAGCTTTCTTT.

The gene calls are TRBV27 and TRBJ2-7, with TRBD2 identical over 7 bases. Trimming took 6 bases from V and 0 from J; bases not matched to a gene: 2. Germline V gives CDR1 MNHEY, CDR2 SMNVEV (reference sequence). CDR3 length: 13 amino acids. In DNA, the CDR3 is TGTGCCAGCAGGCGGGGGAGCTCCTACGAGCAGTACTTC. This translates into CASRRGSSYEQYF.

The chain joins TRBV5-6 to TRBJ2-3; D is possibly TRBD1 (5 bases). This CDR3 has 14 amino acids. V lost 4 bases to trimming and J lost 2 bases, with 11 bases between them. CDR1 is SGHDT and CDR2 is YYEEEE in the germline V gene. The CDR3 sequence: CASSHDRYTDTQYF. The CDR3 bases are TGTGCCAGCAGCCATGACAGATACACAGATACGCAGTATTTT.

The chain links TRBV2 to TRBJ2-5, with D possibly TRBD1 on 6 matching bases. Germline CDR1 reads SNHLY; CDR2 reads FYNNEI. The CDR3 totals 12 residues. Trimming left V 11 bases short and J 4 bases short, with 14 bases between. The CDR3 bases are TGTGCCGGGCGCAGGGGATCAGAGACCCAGTACTTC. Its translation is CAGRRGSETQYF.

The chain couples TRBV5-5 to TRBJ1-3; 9 nucleotides agree with TRBD1. V was pared by 3 bases and J by 3 bases, with 10 bases of the junction left unmatched. Germline CDR1 SGHKS, CDR2 YYEKEE (reference sequence). CDR3 length: 17 residues. This CDR3 is CASSYAQGAGSGNTIYF. The CDR3 DNA sequence: TGTGCCAGCAGCTACGCACAGGGGGCCGGGAGTGGAAACACCATATATTTT. Based on the CDR3 plus reference TRBV5-5 and TRBJ1-3, the full variable domain is DAGVTQSPTHLIKTRGQQVTLRCSPISGHKSVSWYQQVLGQGPQFIFQYYEKEERGRGNFPDRFSARQFPNYSSELNVNALLLGDSALYLCASSYAQGAGSGNTIYFGEGSWLTVV.

This clone turned up a few times. The genes are TRBV9 and TRBJ1-1; D not certain. Trimming shortened V by 5 bases and J by 8 bases, and 13 bases separated the two germline ends. Germline loops: CDR1 SGDLS, CDR2 YYNGEE. The CDR3 extends over 12 amino acids. The CDR3 loop reads CASRDSTLEAFF. For the CDR3, the DNA is TGTGCCAGCAGAGACTCGACCTTAGAAGCTTTCTTT. Full variable domain (rest looked up from reference TRBV9 and TRBJ1-1): DSGVTQTPKHLITATGQRVTLRCSPRSGDLSVYWYQQSLDQGLQFLIQYYNGEERAKGNILERFSAQQFPDLHSELNLSSLELGDSALYFCASRDSTLEAFFGQGTRLTVV.

The rearrangement joins TRBV6-5 to TRBJ1-1, with TRBD1 as a possible D gene (5 bases). Trimming stripped 6 bases from V and 10 bases from J, with 12 bases between. The CDR3 is 11 amino acids. CDR1 MNHEY and CDR2 SVGAGI come from the germline V gene. The CDR3 DNA follows: TGTGCCAGCAGCCCCGGGGGGAGAGCTTTCTTT. The encoded protein is CASSPGGRAFF.

V and J are TRBV6-1 and TRBJ2-3; D remains ambiguous. V was trimmed by 6 bases and J by 0 bases, leaving 7 bases between them. Germline values: CDR1 MNHNS, CDR2 SASEGT. This CDR3 is built from 13 residues. In DNA, the CDR3 is TGTGCCAGCAGGCGCCCTAGCACAGATACGCAGTATTTT. It specifies CASRRPSTDTQYF.

The chain couples TRBV7-2 to TRBJ2-3; TRBD2 aligns across 8 bases. J lost 11 bases, V lost 5 bases, and 6 bases had no gene match. This CDR3 comprises 12 residues. Looked up from germline, CDR1 is SGHTA and CDR2 is FQGNSA. For the CDR3, the DNA is TGTGCCAGCAGCCCGGGACTAGTGGTGCAGTATTTT. Translation: CASSPGLVVQYF.

Of note for this clone: One junction end does not reproduce the germline sequence, and a read error may be involved. The CDR3 DNA is TGTGCCAGCAGCCCCGAACGGCTAGCCAAAAACAGTCAGTACTTC. It encodes CASSPERLAKNSQYF. The genes are TRBV28 and TRBJ2-4, with D possibly TRBD2 on 5 matching bases. Germline CDR1 reads MDHEN; CDR2 reads SYDVKM. The CDR3 spans 15 residues. Complete variable domain (other parts from reference TRBV28 and TRBJ2-4): DVKVTQSSRYLVKRTGEKVFLECVQDMDHENMFWYRQDPGLGLRLIYFSYDVKMKEKGDIPEGYSVSREKKERFSLILESASTNQTSMYLCASSPERLAKNSQYFGAGTRLSVL.

This clone was picked up one time. The chain uses TRBV28 and TRBJ2-7, with TRBD2 matching over 12 bases. V gave up 5 bases and J gave up 5 bases; unmatched junction bases: 13. CDR3 length: 17 residues. CDR1 and CDR2 (germline): MDHEN, SYDVKM. The CDR3: CASSLTSGGTALNEQYF. As DNA, the CDR3 is TGTGCCAGCAGTCTGACTAGCGGGGGAACGGCCCTCAACGAGCAGTACTTC.

This clone was seen more than once but under ten times. The chain combines TRBV6-5 with TRBJ2-5; the D gene is possibly TRBD2 (5 bases). CDR1 is MNHEY and CDR2 is SVGAGI in the germline V gene. The CDR3 length is 13 residues. V lost 5 bases and J lost 7, with 14 bases in between. The CDR3 spells CASSVGSPGTQYF. CDR3 nucleotide sequence: TGTGCCAGCAGTGTAGGGAGCCCCGGGACCCAGTACTTC.

The V gene is TRBV5-8, the J gene TRBJ2-2; D is unresolved. The CDR3 loop spans 16 amino acids. The V gene's germline CDR1 is SGHTS and CDR2 YDEGEE. V dropped 0 bases and J dropped 5 bases, with 14 bases sitting between them. The CDR3 region is CASSLGYGASTGELFF. The DNA of the CDR3 is TGTGCCAGCAGCTTGGGGTACGGAGCGAGTACCGGGGAGCTGTTTTTT.

The chain recombines TRBV7-8 with TRBJ2-7, with 8 bases aligning to TRBD2. CDR1 and CDR2 from the germline V gene are SGHVS and FQNEAQ. The junction had 5 bases not matched to a gene; V was cut back by 1 base and J by 6 bases. CDR3 length: 14 amino acids. Written as DNA, the CDR3 is TGTGCCAGCAGCTTAGGGTCTACTAGCGGCGAGCAGTACTTC. It yields the protein CASSLGSTSGEQYF.